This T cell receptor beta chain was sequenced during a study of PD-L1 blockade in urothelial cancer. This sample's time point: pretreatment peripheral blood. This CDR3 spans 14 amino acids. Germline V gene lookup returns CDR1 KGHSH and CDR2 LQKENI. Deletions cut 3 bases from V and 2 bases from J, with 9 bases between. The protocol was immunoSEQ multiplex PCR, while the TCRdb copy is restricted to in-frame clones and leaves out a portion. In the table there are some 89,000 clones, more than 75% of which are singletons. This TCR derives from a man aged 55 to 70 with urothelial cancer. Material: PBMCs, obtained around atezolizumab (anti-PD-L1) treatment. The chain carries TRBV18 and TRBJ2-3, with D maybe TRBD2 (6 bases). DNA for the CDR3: TGTGCCAGCTCACCTAGCGGTGACACAGATACGCAGTATTTT. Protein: CASSPSGDTDTQYF.